This T cell receptor beta chain originates from a study of T cell changes during pregnancy in multiple sclerosis (dated by TCRdb to between 2019 and 2020). At the level of the whole study: Changes in the T cell repertoire over the course of pregnancy were examined in this study in women with multiple sclerosis.

As for this clone: Its antigen target is currently unknown. No base qualities exist here, and no much larger clone lies one base off it.

Library construction relied on the immunoSEQ multiplex PCR assay. The immuneACCESS repertoire file appears here via TCRdb, limited to in-frame rearrangements. These files lack a portion of the clones; in checked studies, under half of the deficit traces to unresolved V genes, and the cause of the others is not known. A total of 40,000 to 60,000 clones appear in this sample, roughly 95% of them only once. The ten largest clones add up to more than 0.25% of the sample. A distance of 17 bases separates the germline ends of V and J, which lose 3 bases and 9 bases respectively. The CDR3 covers 13 residues, taking in both the cysteine and the phenylalanine. Only the CDR3 DNA stays, 39 bases, in frame from base 1. The germline V gene (reference sequence) gives CDR1 as GTSNPN and CDR2 as SVGIG.

The clonotype was recovered from a female donor with multiple sclerosis, enrolled in a pregnancy study. The starting material was CD4+ T cells from peripheral blood mononuclear cells, obtained in the third trimester of pregnancy. The rearrangement combines TRBV30 with TRBJ1-1, with a tentative D gene TRBD1 over 6 matching bases. CDR3 sequence: CAWRMIAQGKAFF. The DNA sequence is TGTGCCTGGAGGATGATAGCACAGGGCAAAGCTTTCTTT.